The next 30 T cell receptor beta chains were all read from a single sample in a study of identical twins. MiXCR, applied by TCRdb to the 5' RACE reads, yields one record per CDR3 protein. The sample yields about 900,000 distinct CDR3 sequences, approximately 13% seen once. These data were likewise used in another study, on yellow fever vaccine responses in identical twins.

The specimen was PBMCs. The source of these receptors is a woman under 30 in good health.

This clonotype was observed a handful of times. The chain uses TRBV12-3 or TRBV12-4 and TRBJ1-4; D perhaps matches TRBD1 (6 bases). Trimming pared 3 bases from V and 4 bases from J, leaving 12 bases between. The CDR3 runs 15 residues. The CDR3 DNA follows: TGTGCCAGCAGTTTTGGGGGCAAAGTTAATGAAAAACTGTTTTTT. Translation gives CASSFGGKVNEKLFF.

The chain carries TRBV25-1 and TRBJ2-1, with D maybe TRBD2 (6 bases). The germline V and J ends were trimmed by 2 bases and 8 bases, with 19 bases remaining between them. The CDR3 is 16 amino acids. The germline gives CDR1 MGHDK, CDR2 SYGVNS. The CDR3 DNA reads TGTGCCAGCAGTGAAAAGGGAACGGGAGTATACGATGAGCAGTTCTTC. Protein product: CASSEKGTGVYDEQFF. Based on the CDR3 plus reference TRBV25-1 and TRBJ2-1, the full variable domain is EADIYQTPRYLVIGTGKKITLECSQTMGHDKMYWYQQDPGMELHLIHYSYGVNSTEKGDLSSESTVSRIRTEHFPLTLESARPSHTSQYLCASSEKGTGVYDEQFFGPGTRLTVL.

DNA of the CDR3: TGCGCCAGCAAGATCGGGGCGGAATACGAGCAGTACTTC. Translating it yields CASKIGAEYEQYF. The chain employs TRBV5-1 and TRBJ2-7; D may match TRBD1 or TRBD2 (5 bases each). CDR1 is SGHRS, CDR2 YFSETQ, per germline. Trimming removed 6 bases at V and 4 bases at J, with 14 bases between. CDR3 length: 13 amino acids.

This clonotype was recorded a few times. The chain carries TRBV7-8 and TRBJ2-5; 7 positions agree with TRBD1. This CDR3 has 18 residues. Germline values: CDR1 SGHVS, CDR2 FQNEAQ. Trimming cost V 2 bases and J 2 bases; bases outside gene matches: 14. CDR3 in amino acids: CASSLPAQGTRAQETQYF. The CDR3 coding sequence is TGTGCCAGCAGCTTACCCGCACAGGGGACAAGAGCACAAGAGACCCAGTACTTC.

The chain joins TRBV29-1 to TRBJ2-2, with 12 bases identical to TRBD1. Germline V gives CDR1 SQVTM, CDR2 ANQGSEA. The CDR3 has 15 amino acids. V lost 6 bases and J lost 5; bases outside the gene matches: 7. CDR3 nucleotide sequence: TGCAGCGTGGCCGGGACAGGGGGCAGAACCGGGGAGCTGTTTTTT. It encodes CSVAGTGGRTGELFF.

This clonotype was seen more than once but under ten times. V gene TRBV29-1 combines with J gene TRBJ2-1, with D possibly TRBD2 on 6 matching bases. CDR1 SQVTM and CDR2 ANQGSEA come from the germline V gene. V was trimmed by 3 bases and J by 7 bases, leaving 16 bases between them. There are 14 residues in the CDR3. CDR3 protein: CSVEGGLRGNEQFF. As DNA, the CDR3 is TGCAGCGTTGAGGGGGGTCTAAGGGGTAATGAGCAGTTCTTC.

This clonotype was counted a few times. The chain carries TRBV15 and TRBJ2-1, with 7 bases that match TRBD2. Germline V gene lookup returns CDR1 LNHNV and CDR2 YYDKDF (reference sequence). After removal of 8 bases from V and 4 bases from J, the junction contained 8 bases not matched to a gene. This CDR3 has 14 amino acids. The CDR3 DNA reads as TGTGCCACCCGCGCTAGCGGCACTTACAATGAGCAGTTCTTC. It is translated as CATRASGTYNEQFF.

This clonotype was counted ten times or more. The V gene is TRBV7-2, the J gene TRBJ1-1; D call uncertain. Trimming removed 6 bases at V and 5 bases at J, with 13 bases between. The CDR3 sequence is 13 residues long. CDR1 SGHTA and CDR2 FQGNSA come from the germline V gene. DNA for the CDR3: TGTGCCAGCAGTCGGGGTATGCAAACTGAAGCTTTCTTT. Translating gives CASSRGMQTEAFF.

The genes are TRBV12-5 and TRBJ2-5, with 10 bases that match TRBD2. The CDR3 is 16 residues long. The germline CDR1 and CDR2 sequences are LGHNT and FRNRAP. V was clipped by 6 bases and J by 0 bases; unmatched bases: 7. The CDR3 spells CASGTGLADYQETQYF. As DNA, the CDR3 is TGTGCTAGTGGCACCGGACTAGCGGACTACCAAGAGACCCAGTACTTC.

The table lists this clonotype with a few counts. The chain employs TRBV29-1 and TRBJ1-1; D gene unclear. V lost 0 bases and J lost 6, with 11 bases in between. The length of the CDR3 is 13 residues. Germline V gene sequence: CDR1 SQVTM, CDR2 ANQGSEA. In nucleotides, the CDR3 is TGCAGCGTTGAAGATGGTTTGGGATCTGAAGCTTTCTTT. Its protein is CSVEDGLGSEAFF.

The chain carries TRBV5-1 and TRBJ2-5; D not resolved. The CDR3 contains 16 residues. CDR1 is SGHRS and CDR2 is YFSETQ in the germline V gene. V lost 1 base, J lost 0 bases, and 13 bases lay in between. CDR3: CASSLFPNLYQETQYF. CDR3 in DNA: TGCGCCAGCAGCTTGTTCCCAAACCTGTACCAAGAGACCCAGTACTTC.

This clonotype appeared many times. The J gene is TRBJ2-3, the V gene TRBV9; the match to TRBD2 covers 7 bases. Germline lookup yields CDR1 SGDLS and CDR2 YYNGEE. J lost 2 bases, V lost 3 bases, and 9 bases had no gene match. The CDR3 has 16 residues. This CDR3 reads CASSAWGGTSTDTQYF. The CDR3 DNA reads as TGTGCCAGCAGCGCCTGGGGGGGAACCTCCACAGATACGCAGTATTTT.

This clonotype was observed a few times. The CDR3 protein is CASSKKGLAGRPTKETQYF. The CDR3 DNA reads TGTGCCAGCAGCAAGAAAGGACTAGCGGGCCGCCCTACGAAAGAGACCCAGTACTTC. This chain links TRBV21-1 with TRBJ2-5; the table's D call TRBD2 went unverified against the DNA. TRBV21-1 corresponds to a pseudogene. The CDR3 is 19 residues long.

This clonotype was counted a few times. V and J are TRBV29-1 and TRBJ2-1, with D perhaps TRBD1 (6 bases). Deletions cut 6 bases from V and 5 bases from J, with 11 bases between. Germline assignment: CDR1 SQVTM and CDR2 ANQGSEA. This CDR3 has 12 residues. The CDR3 DNA reads TGCAGCGTCACGTGGGGGCACAATGAGCAGTTCTTC. Translated, it gives CSVTWGHNEQFF.

This clonotype was counted only a few times. The rearrangement uses TRBV18 and TRBJ1-1, with a weak D call TRBD1 (6 bases). This CDR3 comprises 15 residues. Germline V gene data show CDR1 as KGHSH and CDR2 as LQKENI. V dropped 4 bases and J dropped 2 bases, with 14 bases sitting between them. The CDR3 spells CASSLNQDRNTEAFF. The CDR3 DNA follows: TGTGCCAGCTCACTCAACCAGGACAGAAACACTGAAGCTTTCTTT. The whole variable domain, remainder taken from reference TRBV18 and TRBJ1-1, is NAGVMQNPRHLVRRRGQEARLRCSPMKGHSHVYWYRQLPEEGLKFMVYLQKENIIDESGMPKERFSAEFPKEGPSILRIQQVVRGDSAAYFCASSLNQDRNTEAFFGQGTRLTVV.

This clonotype was seen more than once but under ten times. The genes are TRBV11-1 and TRBJ2-7, with D uncertain. With 3 bases removed from V and 7 bases from J, the gap between germline ends came to 13 bases. The CDR3 covers 13 residues. Per germline, CDR1 SGHAT and CDR2 FQDESV (reference sequence). The CDR3 nucleotides are TGTGCCAGCAGCTTCGGGCCCAACCGGGAGCAGTACTTC. Residues: CASSFGPNREQYF.

This sequence joins TRBV6-5 and TRBJ1-1; D may be TRBD1 (5 bases). CDR3 size: 11 residues. Germline lookup yields CDR1 MNHEY and CDR2 SVGAGI. The V gene lost 5 bases and the J gene lost 6 bases, with 7 bases spanning the gap. The CDR3 DNA sequence: TGTGCCAGCAGTAAGGGGTCTGAAGCTTTCTTT. Encoded protein: CASSKGSEAFF.

This clonotype appeared many times. The J gene is TRBJ1-5, the V gene TRBV6-5; unclear D gene. CDR3 length: 15 residues. V lost 0 bases and J 0 bases, leaving 6 bases between the germline ends. Per germline, CDR1 MNHEY and CDR2 SVGAGI. The CDR3 reads CASSYSMGSNQPQHF. CDR3 in DNA: TGTGCCAGCAGTTACTCGATGGGTAGCAATCAGCCCCAGCATTTT.

In its sample, this clonotype was seen many times. The gene calls are TRBV9 and TRBJ2-1; 7 positions agree with TRBD1. Germline CDR1 SGDLS, CDR2 YYNGEE. After removal of 4 bases from V and 4 bases from J, the junction contained 11 bases not matched to a gene. This CDR3 spans 16 amino acids. The CDR3: CASSPQGGQIYNEQFF. As DNA, the CDR3 is TGTGCCAGCAGCCCCCAAGGGGGACAGATTTACAATGAGCAGTTCTTC.

This chain joins TRBV12-3 or TRBV12-4 and TRBJ1-1; TRBD1 might be the D (6 bases). Trimming pared 10 bases from V and 2 bases from J, leaving 11 bases between. The CDR3 length is 12 residues. The CDR3 DNA reads TGTGCCACCCCAGGGGCAAACACTGAAGCTTTCTTT. Its translation is CATPGANTEAFF.

This clonotype was detected a few times. The chain employs TRBV4-2 and TRBJ1-2; no clear D gene. The germline V gene encodes CDR1 LGHNA and CDR2 YNFKEQ. This CDR3 spans 15 amino acids. V lost 0 bases and J lost 7, with 15 bases in between. Written as DNA, the CDR3 is TGTGCCAGCAGCCAAGAGGAGGGCGCCGTGGGTGGCTACACCTTC. Translation: CASSQEEGAVGGYTF.

This clonotype was seen only a few times. The V call is TRBV7-8, the J call TRBJ2-7; TRBD1 matches at 9 bases. The CDR3 loop spans 12 amino acids. Germline V gives CDR1 SGHVS, CDR2 FQNEAQ. The trim removed 8 bases at V and 5 bases at J, leaving 4 bases unmatched. The CDR3 sequence is CASRDRVDEQYF. CDR3 nucleotides: TGTGCCAGCCGGGACAGGGTTGACGAGCAGTACTTC.

This sequence joins TRBV4-1 and TRBJ2-1; 8 bases agree with TRBD1. CDR1 and CDR2 (germline): MGHRA, YSYEKL. There are 15 residues in the CDR3. J lost 6 bases, V lost 1 base, and 5 bases had no gene match. In DNA, the CDR3 is TGCGCCAGCAGCCAAGCCGGGACAGGAGGCAATGAGCAGTTCTTC. This sequence encodes CASSQAGTGGNEQFF.

The chain employs TRBV28 and TRBJ2-1; TRBD1 might be the D (6 bases). V gave up 8 bases and J gave up 2 bases, with 10 bases separating them. The CDR3 spans 13 residues. Looked up from germline, CDR1 is MDHEN and CDR2 is SYDVKM. The CDR3 DNA follows: TGTGCCAGCCTGACAGGACCCTACAATGAGCAGTTCTTC. It yields the protein CASLTGPYNEQFF.

This chain joins TRBV7-9 and TRBJ2-7, with D perhaps TRBD2 (6 bases). This CDR3 is 14 amino acids long. The germline V gene has CDR1 SEHNR and CDR2 FQNEAQ (reference sequence). The V end lost 3 bases, the J end lost 6 bases, and 15 bases lay between the germline ends. In nucleotides, the CDR3 is TGTGCCAGCAGCTTGAATGGCGGGGCAAGCGAGCAGTACGTC. It specifies CASSLNGGASEQYV.

There are a few counts of this clonotype. The chain joins TRBV20-1 to TRBJ2-6; the D gene could be TRBD1 or TRBD2 (6 bases each). Between the trimmed V and J ends, which lost 1 base and 4 bases, there was a span of 8 bases. The CDR3 is made up of 14 amino acids. Germline lookup yields CDR1 DFQATT and CDR2 SNEGSKA (reference sequence). The CDR3: CSARGGAGANVLTF. The CDR3 bases are TGCAGTGCTAGAGGGGGGGCGGGGGCCAACGTCCTGACTTTC.

This chain links TRBV6-1 with TRBJ1-2; TRBD1 is a possible D gene (6 bases). Trimming left V 6 bases short and J 7 bases short, with 15 bases between. Germline lookup yields CDR1 MNHNS and CDR2 SASEGT. The CDR3 has 13 residues. The CDR3 here is CASRTRDIFGYTF. The CDR3 coding sequence is TGTGCCAGCAGGACCCGGGACATCTTTGGCTACACCTTC.

The rearrangement links TRBV19 to TRBJ2-1; tentative D call: TRBD2 (6 bases). Germline V gives CDR1 LNHDA, CDR2 SQIVND (reference sequence). The V end lost 8 bases, the J end lost 4 bases, and 15 bases lay between the germline ends. CDR3 length: 14 residues. CDR3 DNA: TGTGCCAGTGGGACTGCAGGCCTATACAATGAGCAGTTCTTC. Its protein is CASGTAGLYNEQFF.

The V gene is TRBV19, the J gene TRBJ2-3, with D perhaps TRBD1 (6 bases). This CDR3 region has 16 residues. The V end lost 8 bases, the J end lost 6 bases, and 24 bases lay between the germline ends. Germline CDR1 is LNHDA and CDR2 is SQIVND (reference sequence). This CDR3 reads CASSPPDSAGSDTQYF. For the CDR3, the DNA is TGTGCCAGTTCTCCTCCGGACAGTGCGGGTTCGGATACGCAGTATTTT.

This rearrangement joins TRBV24-1 to TRBJ2-5; 9 bases line up with TRBD1. J lost 5 bases, V lost 3 bases, and 3 bases had no gene match. This CDR3 spans 14 amino acids. Germline V lookup: CDR1 KGHDR, CDR2 SFDVKD. The CDR3 region has the DNA TGTGCCACCAGTGATAGGACAGGGGAGGAGACCCAGTACTTC. Protein product: CATSDRTGEETQYF.